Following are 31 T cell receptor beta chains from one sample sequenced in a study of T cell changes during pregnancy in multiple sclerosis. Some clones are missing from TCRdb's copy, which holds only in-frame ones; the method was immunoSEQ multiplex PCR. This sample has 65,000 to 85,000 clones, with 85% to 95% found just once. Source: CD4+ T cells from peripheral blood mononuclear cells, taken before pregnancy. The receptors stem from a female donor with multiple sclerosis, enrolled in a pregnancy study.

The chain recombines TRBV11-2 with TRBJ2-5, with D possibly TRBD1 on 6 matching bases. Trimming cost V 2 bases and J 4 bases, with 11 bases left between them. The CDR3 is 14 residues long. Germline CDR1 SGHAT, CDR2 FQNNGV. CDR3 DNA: TGTGCCAGCAGCTTATACCGGGACATAGAGACCCAGTACTTC. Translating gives CASSLYRDIETQYF.

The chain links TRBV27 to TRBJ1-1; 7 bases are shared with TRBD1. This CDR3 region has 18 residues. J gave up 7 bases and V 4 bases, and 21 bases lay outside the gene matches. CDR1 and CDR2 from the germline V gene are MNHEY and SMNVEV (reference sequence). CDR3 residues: CASSSRAGATGRRLEAFF. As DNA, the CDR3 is TGTGCCAGCAGTTCCCGGGCCGGCGCGACAGGGAGGAGACTTGAAGCTTTCTTT.

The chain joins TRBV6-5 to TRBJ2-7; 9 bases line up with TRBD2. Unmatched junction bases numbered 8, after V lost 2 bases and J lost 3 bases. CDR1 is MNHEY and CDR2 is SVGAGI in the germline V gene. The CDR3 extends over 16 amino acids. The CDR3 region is CASSYRASGTVYEQYF. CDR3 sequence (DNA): TGTGCCAGCAGTTACCGCGCTAGCGGGACGGTCTACGAGCAGTACTTC.

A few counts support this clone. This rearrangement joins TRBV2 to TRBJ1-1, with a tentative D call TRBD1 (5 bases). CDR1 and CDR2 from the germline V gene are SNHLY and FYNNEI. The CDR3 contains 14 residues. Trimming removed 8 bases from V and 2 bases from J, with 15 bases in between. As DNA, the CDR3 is TGTGCCAGCGGTGCTTTGACAGATAACACTGAAGCTTTCTTT. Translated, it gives CASGALTDNTEAFF.

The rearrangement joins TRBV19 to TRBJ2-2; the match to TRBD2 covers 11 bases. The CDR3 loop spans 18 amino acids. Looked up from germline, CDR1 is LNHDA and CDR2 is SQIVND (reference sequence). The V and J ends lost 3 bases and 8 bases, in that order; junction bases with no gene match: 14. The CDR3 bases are TGTGCCAGTAGTATTGGTCGGCTAGCGGGAGGCCCCGGGGGGGAGCTGTTTTTT. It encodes CASSIGRLAGGPGGELFF.

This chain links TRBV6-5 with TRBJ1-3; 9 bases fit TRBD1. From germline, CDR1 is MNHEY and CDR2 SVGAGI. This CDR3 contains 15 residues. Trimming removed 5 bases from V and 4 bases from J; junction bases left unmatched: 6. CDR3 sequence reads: CASSQFGTGGNTIYF. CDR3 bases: TGTGCCAGCAGTCAGTTCGGGACAGGGGGAAACACCATATATTTT.

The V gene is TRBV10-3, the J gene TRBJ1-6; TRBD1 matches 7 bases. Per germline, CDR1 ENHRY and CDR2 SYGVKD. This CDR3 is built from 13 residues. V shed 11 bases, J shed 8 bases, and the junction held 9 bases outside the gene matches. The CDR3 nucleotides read TGTGCCGTCCGGGACAGATGGGATTCACCCCTCCACTTT. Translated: CAVRDRWDSPLHF.

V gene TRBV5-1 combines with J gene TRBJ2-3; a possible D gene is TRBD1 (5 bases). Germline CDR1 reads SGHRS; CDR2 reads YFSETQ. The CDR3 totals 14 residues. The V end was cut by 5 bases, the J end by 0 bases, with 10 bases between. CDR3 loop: CASSPAGSTDTQYF. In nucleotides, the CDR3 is TGCGCCAGCAGTCCCGCAGGGAGCACAGATACGCAGTATTTT.

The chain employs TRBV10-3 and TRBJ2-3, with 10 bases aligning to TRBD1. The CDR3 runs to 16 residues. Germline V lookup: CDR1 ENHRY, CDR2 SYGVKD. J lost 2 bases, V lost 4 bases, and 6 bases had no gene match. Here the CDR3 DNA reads TGTGCCATCAGTGCTCGGGACAGGGGAGACACAGATACGCAGTATTTT. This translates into CAISARDRGDTDTQYF.

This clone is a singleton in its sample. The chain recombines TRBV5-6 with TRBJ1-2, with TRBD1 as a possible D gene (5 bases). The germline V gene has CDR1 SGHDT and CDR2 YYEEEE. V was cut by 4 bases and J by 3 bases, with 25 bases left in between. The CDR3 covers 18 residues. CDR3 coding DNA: TGTGCCAGCAGCCCGGACATGTGGGACTCACAAGGTCACTATGGCTACACCTTC. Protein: CASSPDMWDSQGHYGYTF.

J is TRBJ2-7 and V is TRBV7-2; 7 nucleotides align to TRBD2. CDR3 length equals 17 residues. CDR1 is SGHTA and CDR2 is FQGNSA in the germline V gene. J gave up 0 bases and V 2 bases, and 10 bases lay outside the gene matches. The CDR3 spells CASSLLGVAGLSYEQYF. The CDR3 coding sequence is TGTGCCAGCAGCTTATTAGGTGTAGCGGGTCTCTCCTACGAGCAGTACTTC.

The CDR3 region is CASSYSFVGAGNEQYF. As DNA, the CDR3 is TGTGCCAGCAGTTACTCCTTCGTGGGGGCAGGGAACGAGCAGTACTTC. V is TRBV6-5 and J is TRBJ2-7, with TRBD1 as a possible D gene (6 bases). The V gene lost 0 bases and the J gene lost 5 bases, with 17 bases spanning the gap. The CDR3 sequence is 16 residues long. Germline lookup yields CDR1 MNHEY and CDR2 SVGAGI.

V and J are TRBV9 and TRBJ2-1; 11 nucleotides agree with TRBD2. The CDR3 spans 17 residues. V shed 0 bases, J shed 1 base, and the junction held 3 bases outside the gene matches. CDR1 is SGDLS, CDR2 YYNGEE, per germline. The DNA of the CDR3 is TGTGCCAGCAGCGTAGAAGTAGCGGGGGGGTCCTACAATGAGCAGTTCTTC. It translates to CASSVEVAGGSYNEQFF. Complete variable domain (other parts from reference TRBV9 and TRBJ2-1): DSGVTQTPKHLITATGQRVTLRCSPRSGDLSVYWYQQSLDQGLQFLIQYYNGEERAKGNILERFSAQQFPDLHSELNLSSLELGDSALYFCASSVEVAGGSYNEQFFGPGTRLTVL.

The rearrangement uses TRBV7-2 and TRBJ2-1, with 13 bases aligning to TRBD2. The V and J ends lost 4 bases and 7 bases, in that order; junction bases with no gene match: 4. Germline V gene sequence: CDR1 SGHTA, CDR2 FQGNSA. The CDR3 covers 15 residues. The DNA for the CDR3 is TGTGCCAGCAGCTCCCAGACTAGCGGGGGGAATGAGCAGTTCTTC. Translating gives CASSSQTSGGNEQFF. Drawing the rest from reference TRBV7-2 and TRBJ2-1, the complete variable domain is GAGVSQSPSNKVTEKGKDVELRCDPISGHTALYWYRQSLGQGLEFLIYFQGNSAPDKSGLPSDRFSAERTGGSVSTLTIQRTQQEDSAVYLCASSSQTSGGNEQFFGPGTRLTVL.

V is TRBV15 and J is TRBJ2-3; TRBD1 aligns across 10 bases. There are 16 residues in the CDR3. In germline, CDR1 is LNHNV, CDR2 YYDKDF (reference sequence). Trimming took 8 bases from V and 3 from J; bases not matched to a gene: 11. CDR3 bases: TGTGCCACCTCACCTCGACAGGGGGCAGGAACAGATACGCAGTATTTT. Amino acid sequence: CATSPRQGAGTDTQYF.

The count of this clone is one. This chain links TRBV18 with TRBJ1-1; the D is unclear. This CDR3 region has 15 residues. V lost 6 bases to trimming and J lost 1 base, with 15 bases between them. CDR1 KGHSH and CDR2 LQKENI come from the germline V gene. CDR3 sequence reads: CASSQLSAENTEAFF. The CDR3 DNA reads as TGTGCCAGCTCCCAACTAAGCGCAGAGAACACTGAAGCTTTCTTT.

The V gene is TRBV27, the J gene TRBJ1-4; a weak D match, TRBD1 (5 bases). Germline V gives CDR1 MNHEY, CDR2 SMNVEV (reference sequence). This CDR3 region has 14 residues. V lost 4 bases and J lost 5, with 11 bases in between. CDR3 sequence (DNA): TGTGCCAGCAGTTACGCAGGGCCCAATGAAAAACTGTTTTTT. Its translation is CASSYAGPNEKLFF.

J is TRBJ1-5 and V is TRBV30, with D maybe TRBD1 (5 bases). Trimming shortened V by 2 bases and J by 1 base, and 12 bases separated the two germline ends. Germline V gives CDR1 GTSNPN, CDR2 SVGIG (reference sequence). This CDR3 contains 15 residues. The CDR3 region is CAWSIGRVSNQPQHF. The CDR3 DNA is TGTGCCTGGAGTATAGGCAGGGTGAGCAATCAGCCCCAGCATTTT.

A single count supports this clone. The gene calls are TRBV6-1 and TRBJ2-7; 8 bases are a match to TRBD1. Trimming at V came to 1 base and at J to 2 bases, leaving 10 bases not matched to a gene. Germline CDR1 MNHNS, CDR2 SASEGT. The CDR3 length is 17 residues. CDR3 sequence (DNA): TGTGCCAGCAGTGAAGGGCGGACAGGGCTTGGGACCTACGAGCAGTACTTC. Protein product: CASSEGRTGLGTYEQYF.

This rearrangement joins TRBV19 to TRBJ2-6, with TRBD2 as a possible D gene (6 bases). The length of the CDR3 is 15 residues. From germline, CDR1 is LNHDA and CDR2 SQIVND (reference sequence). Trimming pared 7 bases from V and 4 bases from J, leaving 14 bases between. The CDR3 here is CASTLRAGGANVLTF. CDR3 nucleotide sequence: TGTGCCAGTACCTTGAGGGCGGGGGGGGCCAACGTCCTGACTTTC. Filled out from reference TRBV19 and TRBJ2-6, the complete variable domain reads DGGITQSPKYLFRKEGQNVTLSCEQNLNHDAMYWYRQDPGQGLRLIYYSQIVNDFQKGDIAEGYSVSREKKESFPLTVTSAQKNPTAFYLCASTLRAGGANVLTFGAGSRLTVL.

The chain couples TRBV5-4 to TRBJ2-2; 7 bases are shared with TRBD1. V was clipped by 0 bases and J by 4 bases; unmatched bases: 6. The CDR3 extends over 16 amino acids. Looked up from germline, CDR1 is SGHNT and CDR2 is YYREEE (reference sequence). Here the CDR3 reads CASSLAGQSTTGELFF. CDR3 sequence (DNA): TGTGCCAGCAGCTTGGCGGGACAGTCAACCACCGGGGAGCTGTTTTTT. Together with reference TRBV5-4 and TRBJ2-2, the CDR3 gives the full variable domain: ETGVTQSPTHLIKTRGQQVTLRCSSQSGHNTVSWYQQALGQGPQFIFQYYREEENGRGNFPPRFSGLQFPNYSSELNVNALELDDSALYLCASSLAGQSTTGELFFGEGSRLTVL.

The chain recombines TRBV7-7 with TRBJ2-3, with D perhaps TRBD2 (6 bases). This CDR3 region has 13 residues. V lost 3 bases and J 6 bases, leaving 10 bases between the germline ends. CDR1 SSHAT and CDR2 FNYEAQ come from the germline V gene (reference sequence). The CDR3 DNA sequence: TGTGCCAGCAGCTTGGGGGGTGAGGATACGCAGTATTTT. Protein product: CASSLGGEDTQYF.

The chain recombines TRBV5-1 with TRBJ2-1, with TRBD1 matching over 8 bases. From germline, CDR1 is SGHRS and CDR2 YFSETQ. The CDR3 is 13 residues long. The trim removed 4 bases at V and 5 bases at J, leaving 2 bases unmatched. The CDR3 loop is CASSLDRDNEQFF. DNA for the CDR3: TGCGCCAGCAGCCTGGACAGGGACAATGAGCAGTTCTTC.

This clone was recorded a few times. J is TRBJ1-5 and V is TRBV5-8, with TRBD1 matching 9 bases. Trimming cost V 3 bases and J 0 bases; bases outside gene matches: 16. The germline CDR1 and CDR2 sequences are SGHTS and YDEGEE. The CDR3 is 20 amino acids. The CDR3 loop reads CASSSLRWTGASYSNQPQHF. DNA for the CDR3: TGTGCCAGCAGCTCCCTGAGGTGGACAGGGGCCTCGTATAGCAATCAGCCCCAGCATTTT.

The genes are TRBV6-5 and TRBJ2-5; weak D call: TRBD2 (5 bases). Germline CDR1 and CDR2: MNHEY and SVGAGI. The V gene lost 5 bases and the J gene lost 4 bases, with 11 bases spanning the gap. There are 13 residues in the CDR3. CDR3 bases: TGTGCCAGCAGTCCCGGCCGGGGAGAGACCCAGTACTTC. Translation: CASSPGRGETQYF.

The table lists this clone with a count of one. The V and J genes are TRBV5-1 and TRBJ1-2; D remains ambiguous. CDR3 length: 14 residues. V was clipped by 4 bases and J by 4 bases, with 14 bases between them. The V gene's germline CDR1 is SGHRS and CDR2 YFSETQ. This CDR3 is CASSPRTEAYGYTF. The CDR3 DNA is TGCGCCAGCAGCCCCCGGACGGAGGCCTATGGCTACACCTTC.

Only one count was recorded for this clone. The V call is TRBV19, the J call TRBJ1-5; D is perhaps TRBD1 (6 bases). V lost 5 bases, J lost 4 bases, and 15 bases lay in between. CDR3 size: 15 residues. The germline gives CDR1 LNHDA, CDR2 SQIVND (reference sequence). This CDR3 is CASSSQGWENQPQHF. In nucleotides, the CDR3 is TGTGCCAGTAGTTCACAGGGTTGGGAAAATCAGCCCCAGCATTTT. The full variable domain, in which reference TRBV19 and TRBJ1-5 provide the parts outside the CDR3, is DGGITQSPKYLFRKEGQNVTLSCEQNLNHDAMYWYRQDPGQGLRLIYYSQIVNDFQKGDIAEGYSVSREKKESFPLTVTSAQKNPTAFYLCASSSQGWENQPQHFGDGTRLSIL.

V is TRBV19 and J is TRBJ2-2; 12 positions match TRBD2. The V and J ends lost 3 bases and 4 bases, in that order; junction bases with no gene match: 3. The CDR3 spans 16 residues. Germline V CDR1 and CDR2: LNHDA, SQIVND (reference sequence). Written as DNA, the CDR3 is TGTGCCAGTAGTATGCTAGCGGGGGGGAGCACCGGGGAGCTGTTTTTT. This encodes CASSMLAGGSTGELFF.

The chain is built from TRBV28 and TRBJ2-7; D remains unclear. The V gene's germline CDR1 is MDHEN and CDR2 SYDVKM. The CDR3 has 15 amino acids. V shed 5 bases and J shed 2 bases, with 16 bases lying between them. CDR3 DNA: TGTGCCAGCAGTACAGCTTCGGCCAGCACCTACGAGCAGTACTTC. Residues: CASSTASASTYEQYF.

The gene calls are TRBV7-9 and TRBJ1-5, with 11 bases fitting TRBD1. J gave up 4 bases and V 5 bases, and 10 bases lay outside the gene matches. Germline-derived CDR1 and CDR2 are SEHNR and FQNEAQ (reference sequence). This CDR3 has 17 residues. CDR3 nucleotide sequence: TGTGCCAGCAGCCTTTGGACAGGGGGCTTGGGGAATCAGCCCCAGCATTTT. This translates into CASSLWTGGLGNQPQHF.

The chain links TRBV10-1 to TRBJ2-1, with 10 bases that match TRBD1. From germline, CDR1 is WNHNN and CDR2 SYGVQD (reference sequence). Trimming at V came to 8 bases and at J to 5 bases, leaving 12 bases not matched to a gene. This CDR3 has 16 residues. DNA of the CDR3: TGCGCCAGCCTTGTAAGACAGGGGGCTTTCGACAATGAGCAGTTCTTC. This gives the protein CASLVRQGAFDNEQFF.